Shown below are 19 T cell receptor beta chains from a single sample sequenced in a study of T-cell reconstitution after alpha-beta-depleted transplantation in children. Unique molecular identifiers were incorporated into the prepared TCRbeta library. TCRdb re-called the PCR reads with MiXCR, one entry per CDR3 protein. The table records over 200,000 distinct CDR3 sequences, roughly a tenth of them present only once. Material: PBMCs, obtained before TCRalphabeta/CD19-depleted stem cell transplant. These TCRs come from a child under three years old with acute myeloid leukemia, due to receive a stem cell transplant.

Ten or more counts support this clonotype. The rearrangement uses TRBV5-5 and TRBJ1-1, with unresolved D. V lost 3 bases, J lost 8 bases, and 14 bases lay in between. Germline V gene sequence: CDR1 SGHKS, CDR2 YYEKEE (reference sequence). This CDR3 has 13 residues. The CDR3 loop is CASSSGALSEAFF. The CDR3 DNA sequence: TGTGCCAGCAGCTCCGGCGCGCTATCGGAAGCTTTCTTT.

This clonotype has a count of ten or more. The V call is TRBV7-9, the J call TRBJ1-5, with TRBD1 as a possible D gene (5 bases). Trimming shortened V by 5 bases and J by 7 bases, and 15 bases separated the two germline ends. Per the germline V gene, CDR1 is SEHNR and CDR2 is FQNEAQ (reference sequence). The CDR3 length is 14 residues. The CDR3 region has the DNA TGTGCCAGCAGCGTTTCAGGGAAAGAGCAGCCCCAGCATTTT. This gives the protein CASSVSGKEQPQHF. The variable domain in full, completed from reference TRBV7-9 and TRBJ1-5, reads DTGVSQNPRHKITKRGQNVTFRCDPISEHNRLYWYRQTLGQGPEFLTYFQNEAQLEKSRLLSDRFSAERPKGSFSTLEIQRTEQGDSAMYLCASSVSGKEQPQHFGDGTRLSIL.

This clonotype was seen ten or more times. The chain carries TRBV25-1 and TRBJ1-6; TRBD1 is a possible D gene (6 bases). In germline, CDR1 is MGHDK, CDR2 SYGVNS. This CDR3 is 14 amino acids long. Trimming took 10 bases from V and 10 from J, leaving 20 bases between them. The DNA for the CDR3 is TGTGCCACCTCTCGGGCAGGCCAGGGGTCACCCCTCCACTTT. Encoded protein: CATSRAGQGSPLHF.

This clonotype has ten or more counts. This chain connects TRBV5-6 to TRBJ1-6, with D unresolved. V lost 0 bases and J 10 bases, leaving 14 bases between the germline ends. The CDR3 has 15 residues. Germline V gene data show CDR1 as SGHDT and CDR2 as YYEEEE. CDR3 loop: CASSLDALIFSPLHF. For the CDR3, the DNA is TGTGCCAGCAGCTTGGACGCCCTCATATTCTCACCCCTCCACTTT.

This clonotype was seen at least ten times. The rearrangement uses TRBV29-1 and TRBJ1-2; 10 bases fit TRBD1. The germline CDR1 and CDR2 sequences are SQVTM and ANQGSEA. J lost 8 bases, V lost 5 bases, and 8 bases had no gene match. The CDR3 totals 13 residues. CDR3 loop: CSVRRTGGLGYTF. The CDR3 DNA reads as TGCAGCGTTCGGAGGACAGGGGGACTAGGCTACACCTTC. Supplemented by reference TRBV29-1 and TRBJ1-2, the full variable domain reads SAVISQKPSRDICQRGTSLTIQCQVDSQVTMMFWYRQQPGQSLTLIATANQGSEATYESGFVIDKFPISRPNLTFSTLTVSNMSPEDSSIYLCSVRRTGGLGYTFGSGTRLTVV.

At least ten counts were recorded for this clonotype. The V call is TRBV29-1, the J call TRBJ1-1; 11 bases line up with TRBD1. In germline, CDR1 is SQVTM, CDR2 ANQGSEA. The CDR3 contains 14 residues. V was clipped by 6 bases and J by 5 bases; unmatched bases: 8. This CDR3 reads CSVGRGQGATEAFF. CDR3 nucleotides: TGCAGCGTGGGCCGTGGACAGGGGGCTACTGAAGCTTTCTTT.

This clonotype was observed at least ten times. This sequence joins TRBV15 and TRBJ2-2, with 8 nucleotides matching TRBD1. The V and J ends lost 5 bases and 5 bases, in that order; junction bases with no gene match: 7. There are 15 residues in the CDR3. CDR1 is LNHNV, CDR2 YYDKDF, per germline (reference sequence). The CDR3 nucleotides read TGTGCCACCAGCTCCCGACAGGGGAGGACCGGGGAGCTGTTTTTT. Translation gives CATSSRQGRTGELFF.

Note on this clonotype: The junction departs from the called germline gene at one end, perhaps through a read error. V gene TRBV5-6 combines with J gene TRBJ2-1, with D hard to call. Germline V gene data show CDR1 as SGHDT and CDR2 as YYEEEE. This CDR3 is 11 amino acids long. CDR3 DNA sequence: TGTGCCAACAGCCTCAACCTGGAGCAGTTCTTC. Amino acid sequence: CANSLNLEQFF.

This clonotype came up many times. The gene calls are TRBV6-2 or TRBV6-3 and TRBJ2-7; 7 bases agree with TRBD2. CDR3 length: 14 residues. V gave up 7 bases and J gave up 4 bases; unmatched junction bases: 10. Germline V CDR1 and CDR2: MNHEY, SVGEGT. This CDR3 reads CASKGSLAAYEQYF. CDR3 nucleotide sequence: TGTGCCAGCAAGGGGAGTCTAGCGGCTTACGAGCAGTACTTC.

CDR3 sequence (DNA): TGTGCCAGCAATACAGGACAGAAAAATCAGCCCCAGCATTTT. It is translated as CASNTGQKNQPQHF. The chain links TRBV5-5 to TRBJ1-5; D might be TRBD1 (6 bases). From germline, CDR1 is SGHKS and CDR2 YYEKEE (reference sequence). The V and J ends lost 6 bases and 4 bases respectively, with 14 bases between them. The CDR3 sequence is 14 residues long.

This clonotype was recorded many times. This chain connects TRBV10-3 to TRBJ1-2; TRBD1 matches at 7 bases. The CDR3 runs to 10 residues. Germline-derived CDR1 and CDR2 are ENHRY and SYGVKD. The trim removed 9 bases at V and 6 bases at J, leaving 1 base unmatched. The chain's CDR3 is CAIGQDGYTF. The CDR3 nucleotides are TGTGCCATAGGACAGGATGGCTACACCTTC.

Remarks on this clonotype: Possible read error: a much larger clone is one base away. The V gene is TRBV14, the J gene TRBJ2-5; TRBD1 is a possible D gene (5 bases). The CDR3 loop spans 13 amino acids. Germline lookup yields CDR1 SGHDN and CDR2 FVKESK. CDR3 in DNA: TGTGCCAGCAGCCCCAGGGTGCAAGAGATCCAGTACTTC. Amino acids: CASSPRVQEIQYF. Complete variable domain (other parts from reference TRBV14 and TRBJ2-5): EAGVTQFPSHSVIEKGQTVTLRCDPISGHDNLYWYRRVMGKEIKFLLHFVKESKQDESGMPNNRFLAERTGGTYSTLKVQPAELEDSGVYFCASSPRVQEIQYFGPGTRLLVL.

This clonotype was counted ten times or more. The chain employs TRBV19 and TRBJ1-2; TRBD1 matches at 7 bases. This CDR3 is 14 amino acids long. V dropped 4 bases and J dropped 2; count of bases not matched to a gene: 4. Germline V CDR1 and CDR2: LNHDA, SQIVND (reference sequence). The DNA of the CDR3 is TGTGCCAGTAGTAAACAGGGGCGAAACTATGGCTACACCTTC. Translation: CASSKQGRNYGYTF.

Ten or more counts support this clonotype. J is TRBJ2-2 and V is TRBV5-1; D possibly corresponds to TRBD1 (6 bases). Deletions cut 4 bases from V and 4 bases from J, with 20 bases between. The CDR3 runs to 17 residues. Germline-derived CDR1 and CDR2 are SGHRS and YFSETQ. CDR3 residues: CASSPTGTPASTGELFF. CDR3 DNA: TGCGCCAGCAGCCCGACCGGGACACCGGCCTCCACCGGGGAGCTGTTTTTT.

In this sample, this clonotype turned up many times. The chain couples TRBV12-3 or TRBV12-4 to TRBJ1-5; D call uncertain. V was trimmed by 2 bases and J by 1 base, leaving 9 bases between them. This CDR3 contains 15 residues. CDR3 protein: CASSLISASNQPQHF. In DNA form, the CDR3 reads TGTGCCAGCAGTTTAATATCCGCCAGCAATCAGCCCCAGCATTTT.

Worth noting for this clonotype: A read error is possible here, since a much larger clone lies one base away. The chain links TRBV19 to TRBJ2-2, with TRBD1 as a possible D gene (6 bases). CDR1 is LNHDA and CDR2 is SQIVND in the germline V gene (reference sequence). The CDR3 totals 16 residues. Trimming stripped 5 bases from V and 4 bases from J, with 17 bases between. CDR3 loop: CASSFHRAGITGELFF. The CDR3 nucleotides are TGTGCCAGTAGTTTTCACAGGGCAGGGATCACCGGGGAGCTGTTTTTT.

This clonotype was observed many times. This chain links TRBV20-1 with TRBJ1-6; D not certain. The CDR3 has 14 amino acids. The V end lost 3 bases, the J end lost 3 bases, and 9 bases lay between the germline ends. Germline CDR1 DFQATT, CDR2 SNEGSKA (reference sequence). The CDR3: CSARSSNYNSPLHF. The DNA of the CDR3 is TGCAGTGCTAGGAGCAGTAACTATAATTCACCCCTCCACTTT.

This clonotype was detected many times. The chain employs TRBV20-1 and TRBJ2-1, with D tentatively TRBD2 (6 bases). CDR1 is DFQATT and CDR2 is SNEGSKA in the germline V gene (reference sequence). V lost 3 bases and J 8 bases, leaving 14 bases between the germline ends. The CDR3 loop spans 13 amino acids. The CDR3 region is CSASPGEIYEQFF. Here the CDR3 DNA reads TGCAGTGCTAGTCCGGGAGAGATATATGAGCAGTTCTTC.

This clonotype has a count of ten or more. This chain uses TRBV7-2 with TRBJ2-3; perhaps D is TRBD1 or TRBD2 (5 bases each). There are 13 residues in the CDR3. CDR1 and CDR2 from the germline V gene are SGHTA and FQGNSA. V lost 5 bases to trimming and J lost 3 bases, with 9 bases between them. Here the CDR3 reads CASSPGRTDTQYF. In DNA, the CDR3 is TGTGCCAGCAGCCCGGGACGGACAGATACGCAGTATTTT.